Sequencing of this TCR beta chain was carried out in a study of CD8+ T cells in alopecia areata. The CDR3 contains 14 residues. Germline CDR1 SEHNR, CDR2 FQNEAQ (reference sequence). Between the trimmed V and J ends, which lost 8 bases and 2 bases, there was a span of 15 bases. Isolated RNA was reverse transcribed into cDNA used as the sequencing template. Sequenced by immunoSEQ multiplex PCR; TCRdb stores in-frame clones only, minus some. The repertoire has approximately 65,000 clones, more than 40% of them found once; the top ten carry 17%. J is TRBJ1-2 and V is TRBV7-9; D not resolved. Source: CD8+ T cells sorted from blood, taken at week 0. The TCR sequence derives from a human donor with alopecia areata. The CDR3 protein is CASDSVADNYGYTF. The CDR3 DNA is TGTGCCAGCGACTCTGTGGCAGACAACTATGGCTACACCTTC.